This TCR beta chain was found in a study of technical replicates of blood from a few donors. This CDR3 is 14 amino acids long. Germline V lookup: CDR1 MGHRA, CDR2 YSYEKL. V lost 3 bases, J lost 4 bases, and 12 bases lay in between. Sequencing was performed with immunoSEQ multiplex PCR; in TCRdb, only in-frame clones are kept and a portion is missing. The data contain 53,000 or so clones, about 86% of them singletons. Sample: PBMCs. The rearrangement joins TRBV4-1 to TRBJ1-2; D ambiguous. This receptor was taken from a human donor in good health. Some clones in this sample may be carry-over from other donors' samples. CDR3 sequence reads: CASSQAPAGYGYTF. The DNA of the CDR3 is TGCGCCAGCAGCCAGGCCCCGGCGGGCTATGGCTACACCTTC.